Listed here is a single T cell receptor beta chain. Its matching antigen is unknown. About 9.5 x 10^4 TCR templates underwent assay in each sample. Repertoires were generated with immunoSEQ multiplex PCR, while TCRdb's copy carries only in-frame clones and drops some. The table lists 85,000 to 130,000 clones, 91% of them singletons. This entry is derived from a study of siplizumab effects on memory and regulatory T cells. Study findings and constraints: Under siplizumab, alloreactive sequences traced to unstimulated CD4+ memory cells were significantly reduced. It was not possible to assign a naive or memory phenotype to roughly 80-97% of proliferating CD4+ or CD8+ clones. It seemed that naive T cells were more diverse than memory cells and were major contributors to the alloresponse.

Germline assignment: CDR1 LNHDA and CDR2 SQIVND (reference sequence). This CDR3 region has 15 residues. The V and J ends lost 3 bases and 8 bases respectively, with 17 bases between them. The sample consisted of CD4+ T cells sorted from blood. This TCR derives from a human donor in good health. Some clones in this sample may be carry-over from other donors' samples. The V gene is TRBV19, the J gene TRBJ2-1; the D call may be TRBD1 or TRBD2 (5 bases each). The CDR3 here is CASSMPGRRGHEQFF. DNA of the CDR3: TGTGCCAGTAGTATGCCGGGACGGCGTGGTCATGAGCAGTTCTTC.